This is a list of T cell receptor beta chains from one sample in a study of cytomegalovirus exposure and HLA in healthy donors. Sequenced by immunoSEQ multiplex PCR; TCRdb stores in-frame clones only, minus some. The data hold about 84,000 clones, with 55% to 70% observed a single time. The source material was PBMCs. The source of these receptors is a woman between 35 and 50 years old in good health and CMV-seropositive. Both conserved end residues are part of each CDR3. Fields, in order: D gene, clone size, V gene, J gene, CDR3 protein, CDR3 DNA. D genes are given only for firm matches. Clone size, where shown, is once, few, many, or a class for clones that have expanded.

>NA|NA|TRBV11-2|TRBJ1-1
CASSSIGGFGTEAFF
TGTGCCAGCAGCTCGATCGGGGGATTCGGCACTGAAGCTTTCTTT
>TRBD1|NA|TRBV7-2|TRBJ2-2
CASSLARGQGTGELFF
TGTGCCAGCAGCTTAGCGAGGGGACAGGGTACCGGGGAGCTGTTTTTT
>TRBD1|few|TRBV7-2|TRBJ1-5
CASSLGGTGERAQHF
TGTGCCAGCAGCTTAGGGGGGACAGGGGAGCGGGCCCAGCATTTT
>NA|NA|TRBV7-2|TRBJ1-3
CASSFQGAAGNTIYF
TGTGCCAGCAGCTTTCAAGGGGCGGCTGGAAACACCATATATTTT
>NA|NA|TRBV5-1|TRBJ1-4
CASSTGMPNEKLFF
TGCGCCAGCAGTACCGGGATGCCTAATGAAAAACTGTTTTTT
>NA|NA|TRBV10-1|TRBJ2-3
CASGQGGGNADTQYF
TGCGCCAGCGGACAAGGGGGAGGGAATGCAGATACGCAGTATTTT
>NA|NA|TRBV14|TRBJ1-3
CASSQERFFSGNTIYF
TGTGCCAGCAGCCAAGAGCGGTTTTTCTCTGGAAACACCATATATTTT
>NA|NA|TRBV7-9|TRBJ1-1
CASSLTDTEAFF
TGTGCCAGCAGCCTAACAGACACTGAAGCTTTCTTT
>TRBD2|NA|TRBV7-6|TRBJ2-3
CASSPRFSGRTDTQYF
TGTGCCAGCAGCCCCCGTTTTAGCGGGAGGACAGATACGCAGTATTTT
>TRBD1|NA|TRBV9|TRBJ1-2
CASSAWTGPRTNYGYTF
TGTGCCAGCAGCGCCTGGACAGGCCCGAGAACTAACTATGGCTACACCTTC
>TRBD2|NA|TRBV7-8|TRBJ2-1
CASSQTSGSYNEQFF
TGTGCCAGCAGCCAGACTAGCGGGTCCTACAATGAGCAGTTCTTC
>NA|NA|TRBV9|TRBJ2-1
CASSATGSSYNEQFF
TGTGCCAGCAGCGCAACAGGGAGCTCCTACAATGAGCAGTTCTTC
>NA|NA|TRBV5-1|TRBJ2-2
CASSLIGQNTGELFF
TGCGCCAGCAGCCTGATTGGACAGAACACCGGGGAGCTGTTTTTT
>NA|NA|TRBV2|TRBJ1-6
CASVPDRQSSYNSPLHF
TGTGCCAGCGTCCCCGACAGGCAAAGCTCCTATAATTCACCCCTCCACTTT
>NA|NA|TRBV6-5|TRBJ1-1
CASKPEGTEAFF
TGTGCCAGCAAGCCCGAGGGAACTGAAGCTTTCTTT
>NA|NA|TRBV28|TRBJ2-7
CASILSVAQGEQYF
TGTGCCAGCATCCTGTCCGTGGCCCAGGGCGAGCAGTACTTC